The 22 T cell receptor beta chains in this list originate from one sample, sequenced in a study of beta chain features in type 1 diabetes. Study results and caveats: Shortening of TCRB CDR3s, moderate but significant, appeared in all four CD4+ subsets of Type 1 diabetes patients.

For these TCRs, the target antigens are not known. As every portion of the isolated RNA was reverse transcribed, the sequencing read expressed TCRB transcripts. Repertoires were generated with immunoSEQ multiplex PCR, while TCRdb's copy carries only in-frame clones and drops some. The data show about 700,000 clones, roughly an eighth seen once. Sample: naive CD4+ T cells from blood. The source is a man aged 18 to 29 with type 1 diabetes.

This chain links TRBV7-9 with TRBJ1-5; D is uncertain. The germline gives CDR1 SEHNR, CDR2 FQNEAQ (reference sequence). The ends were cut back, 2 bases at V and 5 bases at J, with 10 bases in the middle. The CDR3 totals 14 residues. Here the CDR3 reads CASSLSGRDQPQHF. CDR3 bases: TGTGCCAGCAGCTTATCTGGACGGGATCAGCCCCAGCATTTT.

This chain links TRBV7-3 with TRBJ2-3; D might be TRBD1 (5 bases). CDR1 is SGHTA, CDR2 FQGTGA, per germline. Trimming left V 5 bases short and J 6 bases short, with 15 bases between. The CDR3 length is 14 residues. The CDR3 bases are TGTGCCAGCAGCGCACAGCAGGGTGCTGATACGCAGTATTTT. Its protein is CASSAQQGADTQYF. The full variable domain, rest sourced from reference TRBV7-3 and TRBJ2-3, is GAGVSQTPSNKVTEKGKYVELRCDPISGHTALYWYRQSLGQGPEFLIYFQGTGAADDSGLPNDRFFAVRPEGSVSTLKIQRTERGDSAVYLCASSAQQGADTQYFGPGTRLTVL.

This clone was detected a few times. This chain connects TRBV27 to TRBJ1-1; maybe TRBD1 (6 bases). The length of the CDR3 is 13 residues. The V end lost 8 bases, the J end lost 6 bases, and 16 bases lay between the germline ends. CDR1 and CDR2 (germline): MNHEY, SMNVEV (reference sequence). The CDR3 bases are TGTGCCAGCGTTAAATGGGGGGCGGCTGAAGCTTTCTTT. Translating it yields CASVKWGAAEAFF.

The sample holds a few counts of this clone. The V call is TRBV12-5, the J call TRBJ2-7; no definite D call. CDR3 size: 11 residues. Deletions cut 4 bases from V and 4 bases from J, with 5 bases between. Germline CDR1 LGHNT, CDR2 FRNRAP. This CDR3 is CASGSQYEQYF. The CDR3 DNA is TGTGCTAGTGGTTCTCAGTACGAGCAGTACTTC.

This clone was seen a few times. V is TRBV9 and J is TRBJ2-1; the match to TRBD1 covers 7 bases. J was trimmed by 4 bases and V by 4 bases; bases with no gene match: 8. CDR1 SGDLS and CDR2 YYNGEE come from the germline V gene. The CDR3 is 15 amino acids. CDR3: CASSPQDRLYNEQFF. The CDR3 DNA reads TGTGCCAGCAGCCCCCAGGACAGGCTATACAATGAGCAGTTCTTC.

This clone was seen once. The CDR3 sequence is CASSPLVDRVNTEAFF. The CDR3 DNA sequence: TGTGCCAGCAGCCCTTTAGTGGACAGGGTGAACACTGAAGCTTTCTTT. This rearrangement joins TRBV14 to TRBJ1-1, with 8 bases matching TRBD1. Germline CDR1 is SGHDN and CDR2 is FVKESK. This CDR3 is 16 amino acids long. The V and J ends lost 4 bases and 0 bases, in that order; junction bases with no gene match: 7.

This clone was counted a few times. The rearrangement links TRBV20-1 to TRBJ1-4; D unclear. Looked up from germline, CDR1 is DFQATT and CDR2 is SNEGSKA (reference sequence). This CDR3 is built from 11 residues. V was shortened by 6 bases and J by 11 bases, with 13 bases between the two germline ends. CDR3 loop: CSASLREKLFF. In nucleotides, the CDR3 is TGCAGTGCCTCACTACGGGAGAAACTGTTTTTT.

This clone has more than one count but fewer than ten. This chain joins TRBV5-1 and TRBJ2-5, with TRBD1 matching 10 bases. The germline V gene has CDR1 SGHRS and CDR2 YFSETQ. CDR3 length: 15 amino acids. V gave up 0 bases and J gave up 5 bases; unmatched junction bases: 4. CDR3 in DNA: TGCGCCAGCAGCTTGGATCGGGACAGGGGTGAGACCCAGTACTTC. As protein: CASSLDRDRGETQYF.

This sequence joins TRBV6-5 and TRBJ2-5; D uncertain. The CDR3 is 13 residues long. The germline CDR1 and CDR2 sequences are MNHEY and SVGAGI. Trimming left V 8 bases short and J 5 bases short, with 15 bases between. The CDR3 DNA reads as TGTGCCAGCTCGCGAACTGGGTGGGAGACCCAGTACTTC. Protein: CASSRTGWETQYF.

This clone was observed a few times. The rearrangement uses TRBV11-2 and TRBJ2-5; D remains ambiguous. The germline V gene encodes CDR1 SGHAT and CDR2 FQNNGV. The CDR3 is 13 amino acids. Trimming cost V 5 bases and J 5 bases, with 12 bases left between them. The CDR3 sequence: CASSLPLMETQYF. CDR3 DNA sequence: TGTGCCAGCAGCCTCCCCCTGATGGAGACCCAGTACTTC.

The sample holds a few counts of this clone. This chain links TRBV7-9 with TRBJ2-1; tentative D call: TRBD2 (6 bases). The CDR3 totals 14 residues. The V gene lost 9 bases and the J gene lost 5 bases, with 17 bases spanning the gap. CDR1 is SEHNR and CDR2 is FQNEAQ in the germline V gene (reference sequence). The CDR3, as DNA: TGTGCCAGTCGCGGGGTTGGCAGCCACAATGAGCAGTTCTTC. Encoded protein: CASRGVGSHNEQFF.

There are a few counts of this clone. V is TRBV30 and J is TRBJ1-2; D is unresolved. The V end lost 3 bases, the J end lost 2 bases, and 13 bases lay between the germline ends. Germline-derived CDR1 and CDR2 are GTSNPN and SVGIG (reference sequence). CDR3 length: 14 amino acids. The CDR3 region has the DNA TGTGCCTGGAGCGATGAGGCGGGGAACTATGGCTACACCTTC. Translating it yields CAWSDEAGNYGYTF.

The V call is TRBV19, the J call TRBJ2-1; TRBD2 matches at 10 bases. Looked up from germline, CDR1 is LNHDA and CDR2 is SQIVND (reference sequence). With 5 bases clipped from V and 9 bases from J, the junction kept 4 bases outside the gene matches. The length of the CDR3 is 13 residues. The CDR3 region is CASSELAGVEQFF. Here the CDR3 DNA reads TGTGCCAGTAGTGAGCTAGCGGGGGTTGAGCAGTTCTTC.

The chain carries TRBV9 and TRBJ2-3, with D tentatively TRBD2 (6 bases). With 5 bases removed from V and 6 bases from J, the gap between germline ends came to 22 bases. The germline V gene has CDR1 SGDLS and CDR2 YYNGEE. This CDR3 is 16 amino acids long. The CDR3 DNA reads as TGTGCCAGCAGTGACGGGGTAGCGGAGGGAACGGATACGCAGTATTTT. Its protein product is CASSDGVAEGTDTQYF.

V gene TRBV5-4 combines with J gene TRBJ1-1, with 7 bases aligning to TRBD1. Trimming cost V 4 bases and J 3 bases; bases outside gene matches: 9. This CDR3 spans 15 amino acids. In germline, CDR1 is SGHNT, CDR2 YYREEE (reference sequence). CDR3 bases: TGTGCCAGCAGCCCCGTGGTCACAGGGGACACTGAAGCTTTCTTT. This codes for CASSPVVTGDTEAFF.

This clone was detected only a few times. V is TRBV30 and J is TRBJ1-6, with D possibly TRBD1 on 5 matching bases. Trimming removed 5 bases at V and 10 bases at J, with 12 bases between. In germline, CDR1 is GTSNPN, CDR2 SVGIG (reference sequence). This CDR3 comprises 12 residues. CDR3 nucleotides: TGTGCCTGGGGCAGGGCAGGGTCACCCCTCCACTTT. It yields the protein CAWGRAGSPLHF.

The genes are TRBV29-1 and TRBJ1-1; D is uncertain. This CDR3 is 12 amino acids long. The V end lost 0 bases, the J end lost 4 bases, and 6 bases lay between the germline ends. Germline assignment: CDR1 SQVTM and CDR2 ANQGSEA. The CDR3 is CSVEELSTEAFF. CDR3 nucleotides: TGCAGCGTTGAAGAATTGAGCACTGAAGCTTTCTTT.

This clone was detected a few times. The rearrangement uses TRBV7-9 and TRBJ2-7; TRBD1 is a possible D gene (6 bases). CDR1 and CDR2 (germline): SEHNR, FQNEAQ (reference sequence). The CDR3 consists of 14 residues. Trimming took off 4 bases at V and 3 bases at J, with 13 bases between the two ends. Here the CDR3 reads CASSSQGNFYEQYF. The CDR3 DNA follows: TGTGCCAGCAGCTCACAGGGTAACTTCTACGAGCAGTACTTC. Complete variable domain (other parts from reference TRBV7-9 and TRBJ2-7): DTGVSQNPRHKITKRGQNVTFRCDPISEHNRLYWYRQTLGQGPEFLTYFQNEAQLEKSRLLSDRFSAERPKGSFSTLEIQRTEQGDSAMYLCASSSQGNFYEQYFGPGTRLTVT.

In regard to this clone: Mismatch with germline at one junction end may stem from a read error. Distinct nucleotide sequences in the sample also encode this CDR3. The V call is TRBV13, the J call TRBJ2-2, with D maybe TRBD2 (6 bases). CDR3 length: 14 residues. The V gene's germline CDR1 is PRHDT and CDR2 FYEKMQ (reference sequence). The CDR3 bases are TGTGCCAGCAGCCCGGGGGATCCCCCCGGGGAGCTATTTTTT. Translating gives CASSPGDPPGELFF.

This clone came up a few times. The gene calls are TRBV6-5 and TRBJ1-2; D is perhaps TRBD1 (5 bases). The CDR3 runs 13 residues. The ends were cut back, 2 bases at V and 4 bases at J, with 8 bases in the middle. Germline V gives CDR1 MNHEY, CDR2 SVGAGI. CDR3 sequence (DNA): TGTGCCAGCAGTTACGTGGGGCTCTATGGCTACACCTTC. This sequence encodes CASSYVGLYGYTF.

This rearrangement joins TRBV5-6 to TRBJ1-2; a possible D gene is TRBD1 (6 bases). Germline CDR1 SGHDT, CDR2 YYEEEE. Between the trimmed V and J ends, which lost 5 bases and 4 bases, there was a span of 21 bases. This CDR3 is built from 16 residues. The CDR3 here is CASSTGQGGDSYGYTF. Written as DNA, the CDR3 is TGTGCCAGCAGTACCGGACAAGGGGGAGATAGCTATGGCTACACCTTC.

This clone has only a few counts. The chain employs TRBV29-1 and TRBJ2-1; 7 bases are a match to TRBD2. This CDR3 comprises 13 residues. J lost 3 bases, V lost 8 bases, and 7 bases had no gene match. In germline, CDR1 is SQVTM, CDR2 ANQGSEA. The CDR3 region is CSLGRGGYNEQFF. CDR3 coding DNA: TGCAGCCTAGGTCGCGGGGGCTACAATGAGCAGTTCTTC.